This T cell receptor beta chain was documented in a study of HIV-infected patients and healthy controls (dated by TCRdb to the mid-2010s). Turning to the overall study: Although they stayed below normal ranges, CD4 counts in about 90% of the 16 patients rose modestly but significantly after three months of therapy. The CD4:CD8 ratio rose slightly, whereas CD8 counts showed no consistent shift during early therapy. Viral load fell below detection in about 65% of the 16 patients by the second bleed and in all patients following a further year of therapy. Patients lacked overall T-cell lymphocytopenia, and total CDR3 counts per chain did not differ significantly from controls. The study tested whether deep TCR repertoire sequencing of HIV patients' small blood samples could capture immune perturbation and reconstitution.

Broad study findings and their caveats: Compared with untreated HIV+ repertoires, healthy control repertoires had roughly threefold more distinct CDR3s and higher Shannon diversity. Alpha-chain CDR3s from MAIT cells appeared at high frequency in healthy controls but were severely depleted in HIV+ repertoires. The pairing of alpha and beta chains was not determined in the samples. HIV-infected repertoires showed significantly elevated mean Gini indices relative to controls, which possibly reflects oligoclonality. In HIV-infected patients, the apparent post-therapy recovery of the Gini index was not replicated in size-matched repertoire data. In the study, no determination of donor HLA types was made. Both the Jaccard index and the count of highly shared sequences showed that healthy controls shared more CDR3s between individuals than HIV+ patients did. Using whole blood restricted sequencing depth and prevented separating the dynamics of distinct T-cell subpopulations. Unequal numbers of distinct sequences between patients and controls complicated comparisons, and size-matching overweighted rare events from HIV-infected data. During therapy, a significant decrease in frequency was seen for HIV-associated CDR3s, whereas no significant change was found for CMV-associated CDR3s, although most of them became more frequent. Only sixteen HIV-infected individuals were processed, which the authors considered a major limit on how widely the findings apply. The study cohorts differed slightly in age and sex profile, but those differences did not account for the observed differences in diversity. Eight alpha and eight beta V genes showed significantly different mean usage between HIV-infected patients and controls.

This clonotype has only a few counts. This receptor's antigen is unknown. No base quality information exists; no much larger clone differs at one position. Whole blood was used without cell fractionation, so the repertoire reflected all unsorted peripheral T cells. A roughly 2.5 ml sample of peripheral blood was drawn into Tempus tubes for RNA extraction. The study enrolled HIV-infected adults who had not yet received antiretroviral therapy and were about to begin treatment, and it processed the first sixteen eligible patients. Patients were deemed ineligible for enrollment if they had febrile or AIDS-related illness, tumors, hepatitis B or C coinfection, immunomodulatory therapy, recent vaccination or treatment interruptions. Residual genomic DNA was removed with the TURBO-DNase kit and globin mRNA was depleted with GLOBINclear. Just before antiretroviral therapy was started, pretreatment blood was collected from HIV-infected patients.

Roughly 0.55 ug RNA was reverse transcribed with SuperScript III using primers against the alpha and beta constant regions. Separate alpha and beta chain libraries were generated by chain-specific third strand synthesis with multiplexing indices. To avoid primer bias, the protocol used one single primer pair to amplify every rearrangement within a chain, and the protocol also attached molecular barcodes to each cDNA molecule. T4 RNA Ligase 1 joined purified cDNA to a 5' RACE adapter that carried a random hexamer and the SP2 sequencing primer site. Second strand synthesis was performed with Phusion polymerase and primed from the SP2 site, and slow temperature ramps were applied to favor optimal annealing. Each molecule's 12-nucleotide barcode consisted of two random hexamer sequences, both added before amplification and joined together. A short first PCR added P5 and P7 adapter elements plus a second index, followed by an approximately 23-cycle amplification PCR with P5s and P7 primers. The libraries went through 27 PCR cycles in total, were quantified on a Qubit, were sized on a Bioanalyzer, and were diluted to roughly 4.1 nM. Normalized libraries were sequenced on an Illumina MiSeq with 2 x 250 paired-end kits. Reverse transcription reactions were cleaned up on MinElute columns and eluted into about 11 ul Tris-Cl. The adapter ligations were run for roughly 25 hours at 16 degrees C, and AMPure XP beads at a 1:1 ratio were afterwards used to clean them. The paper's data handling went like this. A modified Decombinator that output V, J, insert and barcode information was used to process the demultiplexed FASTQ files. Sequences that shared a barcode but differed from the dominant sequence were discarded as errors, and original cDNA molecules were estimated by counting barcodes clustered at Levenshtein distance 3. The R packages ineq, vegan, igraph and RCytoscape were used for downstream analyses, together with IMGT nomenclature and CDR3 definitions. V gene usage was calculated across distinct sequences, with every TCR tallied a single time to avoid skew from clonal expansion. Unique CDR3 amino acid sequences within a donor were connected in similarity networks whenever two sequences differed by a single Levenshtein edit. In the repertoires, a search was made for a compiled set of published HIV-specific CDR3s (approximately 90 alpha, several hundred beta) and CMV-specific CDR3s (under 14 alpha, 240 or so beta). Random subsampling to size-matched repertoires showed patients' decreased diversity was not caused by their lower sequence numbers. TCRdb trimmed public reads at Q25 via fastp, called clones via MiXCR and kept in-frame beta chains. Rows with a matching CDR3 protein are joined into one entry that keeps the most common DNA and genes. These V and J calls originate from TCRdb's pipeline instead of the authors' own analysis. In all, the sample holds 4,000 to 4,500 distinct CDR3 sequences, and about an eighth of those were seen once. The top ten clones comprise approximately 14% of the sample.

CDR1 and CDR2 (SEHNR, FQNEAQ) derive from the germline V gene (reference sequence). The CDR3 contains 16 residues, cysteine and phenylalanine counted. Just CDR3 DNA is preserved here, 48 bases in frame from base 1. V and J are truncated by 1 base and 2 bases respectively, leaving an intervening sequence of 9 bases. Here the chain combines TRBV7-9 and TRBJ2-6; TRBD2 might be the D gene, on 6 matching bases. The TCR originated in an adult with HIV infection. Sequencing used blood, obtained before antiretroviral therapy. The nucleotide sequence reads as follows: TGTGCCAGCAGCTTAGGAGGAGGGGCTGGGGCCAACGTCCTGACTTTC. Translated, this is CASSLGGGAGANVLTF.